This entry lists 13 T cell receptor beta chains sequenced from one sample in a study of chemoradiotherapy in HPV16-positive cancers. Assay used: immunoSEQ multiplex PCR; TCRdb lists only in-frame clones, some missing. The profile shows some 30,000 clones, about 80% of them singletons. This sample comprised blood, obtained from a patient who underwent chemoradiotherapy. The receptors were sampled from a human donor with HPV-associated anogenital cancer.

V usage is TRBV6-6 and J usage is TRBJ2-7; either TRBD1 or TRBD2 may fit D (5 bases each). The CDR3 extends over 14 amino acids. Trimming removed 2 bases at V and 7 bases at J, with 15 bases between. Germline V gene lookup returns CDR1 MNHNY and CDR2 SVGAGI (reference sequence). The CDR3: CASSYPINEGEQYF. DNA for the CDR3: TGTGCCAGCAGTTACCCGATCAATGAGGGGGAGCAGTACTTC.

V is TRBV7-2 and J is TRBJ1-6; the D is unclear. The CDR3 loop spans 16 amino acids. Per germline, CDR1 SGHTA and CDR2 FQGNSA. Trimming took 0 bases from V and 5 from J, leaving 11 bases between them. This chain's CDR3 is CASSLAVQIDNSPLHF. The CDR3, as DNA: TGTGCCAGCAGCTTAGCGGTACAGATCGATAATTCACCCCTCCACTTT.

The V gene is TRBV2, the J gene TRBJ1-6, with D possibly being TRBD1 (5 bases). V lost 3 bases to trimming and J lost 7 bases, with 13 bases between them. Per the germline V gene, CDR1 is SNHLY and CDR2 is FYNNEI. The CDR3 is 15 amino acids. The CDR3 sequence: CASSEGGKRNSPLHF. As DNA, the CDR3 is TGTGCCAGCAGTGAGGGGGGGAAAAGGAATTCACCCCTCCACTTT.

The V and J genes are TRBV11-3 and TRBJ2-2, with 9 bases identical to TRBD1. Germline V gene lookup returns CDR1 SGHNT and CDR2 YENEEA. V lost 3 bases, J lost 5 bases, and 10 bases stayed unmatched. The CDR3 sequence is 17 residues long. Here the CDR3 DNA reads TGTGCCAGCAGCTTTATGTTCGGGACAGGGAAAACCGGGGAGCTGTTTTTT. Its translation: CASSFMFGTGKTGELFF.

The CDR3 loop is CASRDSYGYTF. The DNA for the CDR3 is TGCGCCAGCAGGGACAGTTATGGCTACACCTTC. V and J are TRBV4-1 and TRBJ1-2; possible D gene TRBD1, 6 bases. The V end lost 6 bases, the J end lost 5 bases, and 7 bases lay between the germline ends. CDR1 MGHRA and CDR2 YSYEKL come from the germline V gene. This CDR3 has 11 amino acids.

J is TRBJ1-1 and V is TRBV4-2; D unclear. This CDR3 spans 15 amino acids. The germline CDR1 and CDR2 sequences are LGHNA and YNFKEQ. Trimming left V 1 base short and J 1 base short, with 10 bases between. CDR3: CASSQAASGNTEAFF. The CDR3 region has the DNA TGTGCCAGCAGCCAAGCCGCCAGTGGGAACACTGAAGCTTTCTTT.

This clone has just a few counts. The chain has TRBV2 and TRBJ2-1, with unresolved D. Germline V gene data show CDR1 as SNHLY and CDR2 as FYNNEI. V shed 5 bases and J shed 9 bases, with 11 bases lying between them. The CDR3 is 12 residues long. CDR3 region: CASSIQRGEQFF. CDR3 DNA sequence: TGTGCCAGCAGTATACAGAGAGGTGAGCAGTTCTTC. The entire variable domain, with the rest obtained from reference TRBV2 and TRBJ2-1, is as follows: EPEVTQTPSHQVTQMGQEVILRCVPISNHLYFYWYRQILGQKVEFLVSFYNNEISEKSEIFDDQFSVERPDGSNFTLKIRSTKLEDSAMYFCASSIQRGEQFFGPGTRLTVL.

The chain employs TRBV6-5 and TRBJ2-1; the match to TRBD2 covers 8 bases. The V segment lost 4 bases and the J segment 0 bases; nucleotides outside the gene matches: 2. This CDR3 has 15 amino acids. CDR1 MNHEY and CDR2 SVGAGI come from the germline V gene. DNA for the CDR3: TGTGCCAGCAGTTCCAGCGGGAGCTCCTACAATGAGCAGTTCTTC. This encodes CASSSSGSSYNEQFF.

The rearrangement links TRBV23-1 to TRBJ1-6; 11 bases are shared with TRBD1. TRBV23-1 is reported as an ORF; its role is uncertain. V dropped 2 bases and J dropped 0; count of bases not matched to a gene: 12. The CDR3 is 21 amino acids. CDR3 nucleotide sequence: TGCGCCAGCAGTCAACAGGGACAGGGGGACCCTTCAAGCTCCTATAATTCACCCCTCCACTTT. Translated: CASSQQGQGDPSSSYNSPLHF.

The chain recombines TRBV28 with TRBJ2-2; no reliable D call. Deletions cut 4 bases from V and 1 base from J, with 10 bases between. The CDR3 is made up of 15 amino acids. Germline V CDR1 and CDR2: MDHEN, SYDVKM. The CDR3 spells CASSYPERNTGELFF. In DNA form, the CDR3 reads TGTGCCAGCAGTTACCCCGAACGGAACACCGGGGAGCTGTTTTTT. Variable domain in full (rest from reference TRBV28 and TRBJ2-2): DVKVTQSSRYLVKRTGEKVFLECVQDMDHENMFWYRQDPGLGLRLIYFSYDVKMKEKGDIPEGYSVSREKKERFSLILESASTNQTSMYLCASSYPERNTGELFFGEGSRLTVL.

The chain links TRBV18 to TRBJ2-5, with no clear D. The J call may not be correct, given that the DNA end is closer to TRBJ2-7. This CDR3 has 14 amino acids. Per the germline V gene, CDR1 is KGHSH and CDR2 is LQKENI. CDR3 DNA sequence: TGTGCCAGCTCACCCGGGTTAGCAACCTACGAGCAGTACTTC. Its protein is CASSPGLATYEQYF.

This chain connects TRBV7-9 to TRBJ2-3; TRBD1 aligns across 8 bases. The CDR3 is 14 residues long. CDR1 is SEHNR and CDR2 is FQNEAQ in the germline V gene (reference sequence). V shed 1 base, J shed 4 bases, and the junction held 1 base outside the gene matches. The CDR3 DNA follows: TGTGCCAGCAGCTTAGAGACAGGGGCAGATACGCAGTATTTT. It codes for CASSLETGADTQYF.

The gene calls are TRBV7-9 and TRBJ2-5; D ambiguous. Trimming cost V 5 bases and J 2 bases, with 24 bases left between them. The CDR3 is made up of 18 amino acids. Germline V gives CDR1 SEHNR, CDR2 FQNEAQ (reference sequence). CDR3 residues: CASSISNLEKPLQETQYF. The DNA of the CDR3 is TGTGCCAGCAGCATATCCAACCTAGAGAAGCCCCTACAAGAGACCCAGTACTTC.